A single sample is the source of the 7 T cell receptor beta chains below, sequenced in a study of immune cell composition in non-small cell lung cancer (dated by TCRdb to about 2017). Preparation of the library involved the immunoSEQ multiplex PCR assay. The table was pulled from immuneACCESS by TCRdb, which kept in-frame rearrangements only. Such tables lose some clones; where checked, under half of the loss comes from unresolved V genes, and the rest has no known cause. This sample lists about 10,000 clones; roughly two thirds were detected once. The ten biggest clones cover around 10% of the sample. What was sequenced was lung tumor tissue. These receptors were obtained from a human donor with non-small cell lung cancer.

This clone is a singleton in its sample. The rearrangement uses TRBV7-8 and TRBJ1-5, with D possibly matching TRBD1 (6 bases). CDR1 and CDR2 (germline): SGHVS, FQNEAQ. This CDR3 comprises 17 residues. V lost 5 bases and J 2 bases, leaving 19 bases between the germline ends. The CDR3 DNA sequence: TGTGCCAGCAGCCCACTAGGGCGGGGGGCCGGCAATCAGCCCCAGCATTTT. Translation: CASSPLGRGAGNQPQHF.

The chain employs TRBV15 and TRBJ2-5; 8 positions agree with TRBD2. There are 16 residues in the CDR3. The germline V gene encodes CDR1 LNHNV and CDR2 YYDKDF (reference sequence). J gave up 3 bases and V 3 bases, and 9 bases lay outside the gene matches. CDR3: CATSSLETSGKETQYF. CDR3 sequence (DNA): TGTGCCACCAGCAGTCTCGAAACTAGCGGAAAAGAGACCCAGTACTTC.

The V gene is TRBV7-2, the J gene TRBJ2-1; D unresolved. Germline lookup yields CDR1 SGHTA and CDR2 FQGNSA. CDR3 size: 13 residues. V lost 5 bases, J lost 3 bases, and 8 bases lay in between. The CDR3 DNA follows: TGTGCCAGCAGCCCCCCCGGCTACAATGAGCAGTTCTTC. Its protein is CASSPPGYNEQFF. Together with reference TRBV7-2 and TRBJ2-1, the CDR3 gives the full variable domain: GAGVSQSPSNKVTEKGKDVELRCDPISGHTALYWYRQSLGQGLEFLIYFQGNSAPDKSGLPSDRFSAERTGGSVSTLTIQRTQQEDSAVYLCASSPPGYNEQFFGPGTRLTVL.

This clone appeared a few times. The same CDR3 arises from other DNA sequences in this sample as well. This CDR3 is CASSLAGTSGGDTQYF. Written as DNA, the CDR3 is TGCGCCAGCAGCTTGGCAGGGACTAGCGGGGGGGATACGCAGTATTTT. This rearrangement joins TRBV5-1 to TRBJ2-3, with 15 bases identical to TRBD2. This CDR3 is 16 amino acids long. V shed 0 bases and J 6 bases; nucleotides not matched to a gene: 2. CDR1 is SGHRS, CDR2 YFSETQ, per germline.

The chain joins TRBV9 to TRBJ2-7; 10 nucleotides align to TRBD2. Germline values: CDR1 SGDLS, CDR2 YYNGEE. The ends lost 1 base at V and 2 bases at J; junction bases unmatched: 3. This CDR3 has 15 amino acids. The CDR3 DNA reads as TGTGCCAGCAGCGTATCTAGCGGGGGACCCTACGAGCAGTACTTC. Residues: CASSVSSGGPYEQYF.

This sequence joins TRBV5-6 and TRBJ1-1; D call uncertain. Germline CDR1 reads SGHDT; CDR2 reads YYEEEE. V was shortened by 1 base and J by 5 bases, with 15 bases between the two germline ends. The CDR3 sequence is 15 residues long. The CDR3 nucleotides read TGTGCCAGCAGCTTGCGGTCCTATCTAGGGACTGAAGCTTTCTTT. It yields the protein CASSLRSYLGTEAFF.

This clone was observed a handful of times. The DNA of the CDR3 is TGTGCCAGCAGCTTCTCCTGGGGTGGGAACACTGAAGCTTTCTTT. Residues: CASSFSWGGNTEAFF. The V call is TRBV7-6, the J call TRBJ1-1; no firm D call. This CDR3 spans 15 amino acids. Per germline, CDR1 SGHVS and CDR2 FNYEAQ. V lost 3 bases and J lost 1, with 12 bases in between.